This is a list of T cell receptor beta chains from one sample in a study of T cell repertoires in cytomegalovirus infection. From the reads, TCRdb called clonotypes with MiXCR, one entry per CDR3 protein. The repertoire has some 130,000 distinct CDR3 sequences, around 30% of them found once; the top ten carry around half. Their antigen targets remain unknown. The source material was CD8+ T cells from cultured PBMCs, sampled from culture after CMV antigen stimulation. Source of these receptors: a human donor in good health (CMV status not recorded). Some clones in this sample may be carry-over from other donors' samples. Both conserved end residues are part of each CDR3. The D gene is left open where the match is weak. Where a row states a size, it is once, few, many or the class of an expanded clone; other rows omit it.

clone size,V gene,D gene,J gene,CDR3 DNA,CDR3 protein
NA,TRBV27,TRBD1,TRBJ2-7,TGTGCCAGCAACCCTTGGGGACAGGGAGGGGACGAGCAGTACTTC,CASNPWGQGGDEQYF
many,TRBV12-3/TRBV12-4,NA,TRBJ2-5,TGTGCCAGCAGTTTTAACCGCCGAGGCACCCAGTACTTC,CASSFNRRGTQYF
NA,TRBV27,TRBD1,TRBJ1-5,TGTGCCAGCGGAAAAGACAGGGGTGGACAGCCCCAGCATTTT,CASGKDRGGQPQHF
many,TRBV4-1,NA,TRBJ1-4,TGCGCCAGCAGCCAAGAGACCCAGAAAAATGAAAAACTGTTTTTT,CASSQETQKNEKLFF
NA,TRBV2,NA,TRBJ2-1,TGTGCCAGCAGTGAAATTAGTCGCAATGAGCAGTTCTTC,CASSEISRNEQFF
few,TRBV12-3/TRBV12-4,NA,TRBJ2-5,TGTGCCAGCAGCCGGGGGCCGGGGGAGACCCAGTACTTC,CASSRGPGETQYF
many,TRBV7-2,NA,TRBJ2-7,TGTGCCAGCAGTTCGTGGGGGGGGCTTGGTGAGCAGTACTTC,CASSSWGGLGEQYF
once,TRBV6-1,NA,TRBJ1-6,TGTGCCAGCTTTTGGAGAGGTGATAATTCACCCCTCCACTTT,CASFWRGDNSPLHF
few,TRBV29-1,NA,TRBJ1-1,TGCAGCACTCTACCTGGGGGCGCCAGGTCTGAAGCTTTCTTT,CSTLPGGARSEAFF
NA,TRBV9,NA,TRBJ2-3,TGTGCCAGCAGCGTAGATCCAGATACGCAGTATTTT,CASSVDPDTQYF
NA,TRBV12-3/TRBV12-4,NA,TRBJ1-1,TGTGCCAGCAGTTATACCCGGAACACTGAAGCTTTCTTT,CASSYTRNTEAFF
NA,TRBV28,TRBD1,TRBJ2-1,TGTGCCAGCAGTGCCCTGGACAGGGAAAATGAGCAGTTCTTC,CASSALDRENEQFF
few,TRBV28,NA,TRBJ2-5,TGTGCCAGCAGCGACAGGCCGACGGAAGAGACCCAGTACTTC,CASSDRPTEETQYF
NA,TRBV11-1,NA,TRBJ1-6,TGTGCCAGCAGCTTCGGGTCAGGGGATGGATCACCCCTCCACTTT,CASSFGSGDGSPLHF
NA,TRBV5-5,NA,TRBJ2-1,TGTGCCAGCACAGGGACTTATGACAATGAGCAGTTCTTC,CASTGTYDNEQFF
many,TRBV12-3/TRBV12-4,NA,TRBJ2-1,TGTGCCAGTAAGGGGGTCTACAATGAGCAGTTCTTC,CASKGVYNEQFF
many,TRBV10-3,NA,TRBJ2-5,TGTGCCATCAGTGGGGACGAAGAGACCCAGTACTTC,CAISGDEETQYF
few,TRBV19,TRBD1,TRBJ2-1,TGTGCCAGTACCCCGTGGGGGACAGGGGGCGTGGGGAGCTCCTACAATGAGCAGTTCTTC,CASTPWGTGGVGSSYNEQFF
many,TRBV20-1,TRBD1,TRBJ2-3,TGCAGTGCTACGGACAGGGGAAACATCGGGCCGCAGTATTTT,CSATDRGNIGPQYF
NA,TRBV4-1,NA,TRBJ1-1,TGCGCCAGCAGCCAGGTTACAGGAAACACTGAAGCTTTCTTT,CASSQVTGNTEAFF
few,TRBV12-3/TRBV12-4,TRBD2,TRBJ2-1,TGTGCCAGCACCTGGGGTAGCGGGGGATTCAATGAGCAGTTCTTC,CASTWGSGGFNEQFF
many,TRBV7-9,NA,TRBJ2-1,TGTGCCAGTGGGCAGGGCAACTACAATGAGCAGTTCTTC,CASGQGNYNEQFF
few,TRBV5-5,TRBD1,TRBJ1-5,TGTGCCAGCAGTCTCCGGGACAGCCATAATCAGCCCCAGCATTTT,CASSLRDSHNQPQHF
NA,TRBV12-3/TRBV12-4,NA,TRBJ2-5,TGTGCCAGCAGCCCGTCCCAGCCTGCCGGGGAGACCCAGTACTTC,CASSPSQPAGETQYF
few,TRBV4-2,TRBD2,TRBJ2-5,TGTGCCAGCAGCCCACTAGCGGGGGGACAAGAGACCCAGTACTTC,CASSPLAGGQETQYF
NA,TRBV6-5,TRBD1,TRBJ2-7,TGTGCCAGCAGTTACTCGAGCCCAGGGACAGCGCTTTACGAGCAGTACTTC,CASSYSSPGTALYEQYF
NA,TRBV19,NA,TRBJ1-5,TGTGCCAGTACGGAGGGAAATAGCAATCAGCCCCAGCATTTT,CASTEGNSNQPQHF
NA,TRBV2,NA,TRBJ1-5,TGTGCCAGCAGTGATGGGGTTTCGGAACAGCCCCAGCATTTT,CASSDGVSEQPQHF
NA,TRBV2,TRBD1,TRBJ2-1,TGTGCCAGCAGGGGGACAGGGGCTGGCAATGAGCAGTTCTTC,CASRGTGAGNEQFF
NA,TRBV2,NA,TRBJ2-7,TGTGCCAGCAGTGACACAAACTCCTACGAGCAGTACTTC,CASSDTNSYEQYF
NA,TRBV27,NA,TRBJ1-1,TGTGCCAGCAGTTTATCGGCGAGATGGGGCCTGAACACTGAAGCTTTCTTT,CASSLSARWGLNTEAFF
NA,TRBV5-3,TRBD1,TRBJ1-4,TGTGCCAGCAGCTTCCGGACAGGGAATAATGAAAAACTGTTTTTT,CASSFRTGNNEKLFF
NA,TRBV27,NA,TRBJ2-5,TGTGCCAGCAGTCAAACGCGACAGTCCCGGGAGACCCAGTACTTC,CASSQTRQSRETQYF
NA,TRBV20-1,TRBD2,TRBJ2-1,TGCAGTGCTAGTCGGGCTAGCGGGGATGAGCAGTTCTTC,CSASRASGDEQFF